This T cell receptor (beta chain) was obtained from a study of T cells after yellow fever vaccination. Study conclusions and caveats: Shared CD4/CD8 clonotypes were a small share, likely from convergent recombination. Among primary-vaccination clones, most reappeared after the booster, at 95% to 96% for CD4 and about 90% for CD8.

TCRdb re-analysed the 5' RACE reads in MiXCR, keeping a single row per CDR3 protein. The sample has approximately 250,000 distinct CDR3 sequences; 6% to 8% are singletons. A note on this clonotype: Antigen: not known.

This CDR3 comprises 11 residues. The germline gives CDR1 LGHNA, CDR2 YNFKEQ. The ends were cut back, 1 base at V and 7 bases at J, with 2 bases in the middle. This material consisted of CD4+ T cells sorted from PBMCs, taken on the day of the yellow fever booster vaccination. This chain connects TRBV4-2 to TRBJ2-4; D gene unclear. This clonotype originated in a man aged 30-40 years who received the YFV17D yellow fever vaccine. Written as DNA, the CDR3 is TGTGCCAGCAGCCAAGCGAACATTCAGTACTTC. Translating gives CASSQANIQYF.